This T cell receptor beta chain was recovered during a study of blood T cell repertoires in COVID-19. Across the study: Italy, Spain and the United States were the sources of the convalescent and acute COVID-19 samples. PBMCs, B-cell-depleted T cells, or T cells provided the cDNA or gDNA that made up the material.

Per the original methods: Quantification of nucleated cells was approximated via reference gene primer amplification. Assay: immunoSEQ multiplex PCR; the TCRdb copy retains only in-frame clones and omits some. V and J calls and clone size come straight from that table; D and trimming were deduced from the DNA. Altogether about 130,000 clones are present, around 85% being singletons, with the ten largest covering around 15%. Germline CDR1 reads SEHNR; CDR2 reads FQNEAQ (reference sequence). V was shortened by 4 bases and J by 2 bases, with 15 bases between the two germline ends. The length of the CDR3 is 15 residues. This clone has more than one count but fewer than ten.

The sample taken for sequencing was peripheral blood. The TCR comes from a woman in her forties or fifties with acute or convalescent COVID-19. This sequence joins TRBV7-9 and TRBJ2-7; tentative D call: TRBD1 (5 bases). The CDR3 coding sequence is TGTGCCAGCAGCTCAGGCAGGGTTTGGACCTACGAGCAGTACTTC. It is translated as CASSSGRVWTYEQYF.